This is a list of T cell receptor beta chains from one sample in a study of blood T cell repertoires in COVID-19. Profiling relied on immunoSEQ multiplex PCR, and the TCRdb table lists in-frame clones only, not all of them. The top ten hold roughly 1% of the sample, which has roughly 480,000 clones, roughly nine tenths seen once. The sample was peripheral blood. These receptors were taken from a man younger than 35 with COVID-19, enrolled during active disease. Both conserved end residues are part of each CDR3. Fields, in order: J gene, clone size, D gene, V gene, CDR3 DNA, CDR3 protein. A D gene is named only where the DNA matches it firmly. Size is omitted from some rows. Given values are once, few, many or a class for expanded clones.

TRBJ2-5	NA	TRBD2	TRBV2	TGTGCCAGCCGCAGACTAGCGGGGGGCGGTGGGACCCAGTACTTC	CASRRLAGGGGTQYF
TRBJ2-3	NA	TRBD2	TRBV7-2	TGTGCCAGCAGCTCGACTAGCGCCCGGTCGTGGGATACGCAGTATTTT	CASSSTSARSWDTQYF
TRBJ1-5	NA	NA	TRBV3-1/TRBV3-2	TGTGCCAGCAGCCATGAGGGGGATCAGCCCCAGCATTTT	CASSHEGDQPQHF
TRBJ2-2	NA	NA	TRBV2	TGTGCCAGCGGAGGGGACAGCGACACCGGGGAGCTGTTTTTT	CASGGDSDTGELFF
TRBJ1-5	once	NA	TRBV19	TGTGCCAGTAGTATTGACGGAGAGGGCGCGGGCAATCAGCCCCAGCATTTT	CASSIDGEGAGNQPQHF
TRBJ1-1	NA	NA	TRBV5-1	TGCGCCAGCAGGGGCCAGCAAACAACCCGGGAAGCTTTCTTT	CASRGQQTTREAFF
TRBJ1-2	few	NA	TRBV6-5	TGTGCCAGCAGTTACAAGGGTCAGGGCTATGGCTACACCTTC	CASSYKGQGYGYTF
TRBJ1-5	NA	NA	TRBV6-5	TGTGCCAGCAATAAACAGAATCAGCCCCAGCATTTT	CASNKQNQPQHF
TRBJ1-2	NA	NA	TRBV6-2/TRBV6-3	TGTGCCAGCAGTCGTGACAGCTATGGCTACACCTTC	CASSRDSYGYTF
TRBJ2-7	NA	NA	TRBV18	TGTGCCAGCTCACCATCCGGGAGACAGGGATCCTACGAGCAGTACTTC	CASSPSGRQGSYEQYF
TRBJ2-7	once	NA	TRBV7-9	TGTGCCAGCAGCGATGGACTTGTTCCCGAGCAGTACTTC	CASSDGLVPEQYF
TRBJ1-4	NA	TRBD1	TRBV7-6	TGTGCCAGCAGCTTAGGGACAGGGAAAAAACTGTTTTTT	CASSLGTGKKLFF
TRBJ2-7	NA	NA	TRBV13	TGTGCCAGCAGCTATCGACAGGTCTCCTACGAGCAGTACTTC	CASSYRQVSYEQYF
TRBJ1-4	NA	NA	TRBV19	TGTGCCAGTGGGGCAGGGAGGTTTAATGAAAAACTGTTTTTT	CASGAGRFNEKLFF
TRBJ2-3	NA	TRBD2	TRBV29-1	TGCAGCAACGAACGGACTAGCGGGGGCCTCACAGATACGCAGTATTTT	CSNERTSGGLTDTQYF
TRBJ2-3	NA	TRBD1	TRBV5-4	TGTGCCAGCAGCTGGACAGGACACAGCACAGATACGCAGTATTTT	CASSWTGHSTDTQYF
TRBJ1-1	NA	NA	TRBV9	TGTGCCAGCAGTCCCGGTGAAGTCTACACTGAAGCTTTCTTT	CASSPGEVYTEAFF
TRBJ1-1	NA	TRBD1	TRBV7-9	TGTGCCAGCAGCTTCGGGACAGGGGGTTTGAACACTGAAGCTTTCTTT	CASSFGTGGLNTEAFF
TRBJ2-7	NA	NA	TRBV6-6	TGTGCCAGCAGTTCCAGGGGTGAGAGATACGAGCAGTACTTC	CASSSRGERYEQYF
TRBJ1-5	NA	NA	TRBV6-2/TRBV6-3	TGTGCCAGCAGTTACGGGGGGTTAAATCAGCCCCAGCATTTT	CASSYGGLNQPQHF
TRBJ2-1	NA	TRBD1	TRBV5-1	TGCGCCAGCAGCTTGGTAGCAGGGGGATCCTACAATGAGCAGTTCTTC	CASSLVAGGSYNEQFF
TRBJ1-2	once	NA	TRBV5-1	TGCGCCAGCAGCTCCCCGACTGTGGCTGATGGCTACACCTTC	CASSSPTVADGYTF
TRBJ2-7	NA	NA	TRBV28	TGTGCCAGCAGTTCTAGCGTTCCTCCCTACGAGCAGTACTTC	CASSSSVPPYEQYF
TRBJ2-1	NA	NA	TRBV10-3	TGTGCCATCAGTGATGGTAGCGAAGATGAGCAGTTCTTC	CAISDGSEDEQFF
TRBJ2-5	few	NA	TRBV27	TGTGCCAGCAGTTTATATTCCGGGTATCGAGAGACCCAGTACTTC	CASSLYSGYRETQYF
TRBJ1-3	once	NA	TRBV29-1	TGCAGTCTTGAGGGATGGACAAGAGACGGGAGCTCTGGAAACACCATATATTTT	CSLEGWTRDGSSGNTIYF
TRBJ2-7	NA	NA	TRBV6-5	TGTGCCAGCAGTTACTCGGCCGCAGACTCCTACGAGCAGTACTTC	CASSYSAADSYEQYF
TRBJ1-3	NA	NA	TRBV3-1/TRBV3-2	TGTGCCAGCAGCCCTGACAGTGGAAACACCATATATTTT	CASSPDSGNTIYF
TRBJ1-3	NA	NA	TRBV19	TGTGCCAGTAGTATACCCAGGGAAGCTGGAAACACCATATATTTT	CASSIPREAGNTIYF
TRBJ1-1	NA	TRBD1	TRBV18	TGTGCCAGCTCGCCCGACAGGGGAGAGAACACTGAAGCTTTCTTT	CASSPDRGENTEAFF
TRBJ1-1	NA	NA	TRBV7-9	TGTGCCAGCAGCTTCCGGGAGCAGGATAACACTGAAGCTTTCTTT	CASSFREQDNTEAFF
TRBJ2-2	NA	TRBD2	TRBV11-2	TGTGCCAGCAGCTTAGGTCCAACGGGGGGATCCGGGGAGCTGTTTTTT	CASSLGPTGGSGELFF
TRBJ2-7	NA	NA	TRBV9	TGTGCCAGCAGCGCCTACGGCCAGGGGTTCTCCGAGCAGTACTTC	CASSAYGQGFSEQYF
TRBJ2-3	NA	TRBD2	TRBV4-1	TGCGCCAGCAGCCAGGGCCTAAATAGCGGGGGGACAGATACGCAGTATTTT	CASSQGLNSGGTDTQYF
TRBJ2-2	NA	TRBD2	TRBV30	TGTGCCTGGCATAGCGGGAGGGCCCGAACCGGGGAGCTGTTTTTT	CAWHSGRARTGELFF
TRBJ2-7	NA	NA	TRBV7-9	TGTGCCAGCAGCTTTAGCAAGGAATACTCCTACGAGCAGTACTTC	CASSFSKEYSYEQYF
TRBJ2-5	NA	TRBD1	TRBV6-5	TGTGCCAGCAGTTACTTCCGGACAGGGCAAGAGACCCAGTACTTC	CASSYFRTGQETQYF
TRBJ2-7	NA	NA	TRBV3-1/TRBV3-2	TGTGCCAGCAGCCAAGATGGTAGCGCGACCTACGAGCAGTACTTC	CASSQDGSATYEQYF
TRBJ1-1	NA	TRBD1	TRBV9	TGTGCCAGCAGCGTCACAGGGGATCGGCTTAACACTGAAGCTTTCTTT	CASSVTGDRLNTEAFF
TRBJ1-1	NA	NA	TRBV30	TGTGCCTGGAGTGGCGGTGGTGAAGCTTTCTTT	CAWSGGGEAFF
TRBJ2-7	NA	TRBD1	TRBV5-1	TGCGCCAGCAGCGAGGACAGGGGATACTCCTACGAGCAGTACTTC	CASSEDRGYSYEQYF
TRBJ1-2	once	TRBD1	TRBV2	TGTGCCAGCAGTGGGACAGGGGGCCTGGATGGCTACACCTTC	CASSGTGGLDGYTF
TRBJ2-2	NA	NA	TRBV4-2	TGTGCCAGCAGCCAAGAGGCTTCGGGGACAATGCGCACCGGGGAGCTGTTTTTT	CASSQEASGTMRTGELFF
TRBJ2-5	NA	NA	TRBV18	TGTGCCAGCTCACCTGGAGGGGGCGAGACCCAGTACTTC	CASSPGGGETQYF
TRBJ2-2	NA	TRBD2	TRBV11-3	TGTGCCAGCAGCTTAGAGCGGGGGACCGGGGAGCTGTTTTTT	CASSLERGTGELFF
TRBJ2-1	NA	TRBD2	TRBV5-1	TGCGCCAGCAGCACCGGGACTAGCGGGGGGGCCTGGGAGCAGTTCTTC	CASSTGTSGGAWEQFF
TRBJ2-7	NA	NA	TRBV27	TGTGCCGACCGCAGCGGTTACGAGCAGTACTTC	CADRSGYEQYF
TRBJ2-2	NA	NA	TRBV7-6	TGTGCCAGCAGCTTAACGACAGGGAACACCGGGGAGCTGTTTTTT	CASSLTTGNTGELFF
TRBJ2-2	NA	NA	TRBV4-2	TGTGCCAGCAGCCAAGTAGCGGAGAGGAGGGGGGAGCTGTTTTTT	CASSQVAERRGELFF
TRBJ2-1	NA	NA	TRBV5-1	TGCGCCAGCAAGGGGGTGGAAACCTACAATGAGCAGTTCTTC	CASKGVETYNEQFF
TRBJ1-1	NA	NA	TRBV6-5	TGTGCCAGCAGCCAGGACCGGGGGACTACTGAAGCTTTCTTT	CASSQDRGTTEAFF
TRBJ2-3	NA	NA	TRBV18	TGTGCCAGCTCTACAAGGAGCAGGGGTTTAGGCACAGATACGCAGTATTTT	CASSTRSRGLGTDTQYF